The 18 T cell receptor beta chains given below trace back to one sample, sequenced in a study of spatial heterogeneity in lung cancer. Specified time point: blood at routine non-recurrence follow-up after resection. No cell sorting; template was whole RNA from tumor, lung tissue or PBMC. In TCRdb, the 5' RACE reads were re-called with MiXCR into one record per CDR3 protein. The table shows some 120,000 distinct CDR3 sequences, with over 9% occurring only once. The sample consisted of PBMCs, taken at follow-up. The source is a male donor with early-stage non-small cell lung cancer.

Only a few counts were recorded for this clonotype. The V and J genes are TRBV7-9 and TRBJ1-4, with no clear D. Per the germline V gene, CDR1 is SEHNR and CDR2 is FQNEAQ (reference sequence). Trimming shortened V by 3 bases and J by 6 bases, and 5 bases separated the two germline ends. This CDR3 contains 12 residues. The CDR3 here is CASSFGDEKLFF. CDR3 sequence (DNA): TGTGCCAGCAGCTTTGGCGATGAAAAACTGTTTTTT.

On this clonotype itself: Mismatch with germline at one junction end may stem from a read error. The genes are TRBV28 and TRBJ1-1; D is perhaps TRBD1 (5 bases). Germline assignment: CDR1 MDHEN and CDR2 SYDVKM. CDR3 length: 15 residues. The chain's CDR3 is CVSSLNRRLNTEAFF. In DNA form, the CDR3 reads TGTGTCAGCAGTTTAAACAGGCGACTGAACACTGAAGCTTTCTTT.

This clonotype was counted a few times. The chain carries TRBV7-9 and TRBJ1-6; D remains unclear. The V gene lost 1 base and the J gene lost 9 bases, with 4 bases spanning the gap. The CDR3 loop spans 12 amino acids. In germline, CDR1 is SEHNR, CDR2 FQNEAQ (reference sequence). CDR3: CASSLDGSPLHF. The CDR3 nucleotides read TGTGCCAGCAGCTTAGACGGTTCACCCCTCCACTTT.

There are many counts of this clonotype. CDR3 coding DNA: TGTGCCAGCAAAGTCGGGATAAACACTGAAGCTTTCTTT. Translating gives CASKVGINTEAFF. This chain joins TRBV11-1 and TRBJ1-1, with unresolved D. The V end was cut by 7 bases, the J end by 2 bases, with 11 bases between. This CDR3 has 13 amino acids. Germline CDR1 reads SGHAT; CDR2 reads FQDESV (reference sequence). Full variable domain (missing parts from reference TRBV11-1 and TRBJ1-1): EAEVAQSPRYKITEKSQAVAFWCDPISGHATLYWYRQILGQGPELLVQFQDESVVDDSQLPKDRFSAERLKGVDSTLKIQPAELGDSAMYLCASKVGINTEAFFGQGTRLTVV.

The chain couples TRBV7-9 to TRBJ2-1; TRBD2 aligns across 8 bases. CDR3 length: 15 amino acids. Germline loops: CDR1 SEHNR, CDR2 FQNEAQ (reference sequence). The junction had 8 bases not matched to a gene; V was cut back by 3 bases and J by 7 bases. DNA for the CDR3: TGTGCCAGCAGCTTGGCGGGGGGCGCGTCGAATGAGCAGTTCTTC. It specifies CASSLAGGASNEQFF.

This clonotype occurred a few times. The chain combines TRBV5-1 with TRBJ2-3, with 7 nucleotides matching TRBD1. The CDR3 is 15 residues long. The V gene's germline CDR1 is SGHRS and CDR2 YFSETQ. V shed 6 bases and J 1 base; nucleotides not matched to a gene: 8. The CDR3 sequence is CASTVRTGGTDTQYF. The CDR3 DNA is TGCGCCAGCACCGTCCGAACAGGGGGCACAGATACGCAGTATTTT.

This clonotype was found many times. The chain is built from TRBV20-1 and TRBJ2-7, with a possible D match to TRBD1 (6 bases). From germline, CDR1 is DFQATT and CDR2 SNEGSKA (reference sequence). This CDR3 comprises 15 residues. With 1 base removed from V and 2 bases from J, the gap between germline ends came to 15 bases. This chain's CDR3 is CSARVSTGAAYEQYF. The CDR3 DNA reads as TGCAGTGCTAGAGTCTCGACAGGAGCTGCCTACGAGCAGTACTTC.

The table lists this clonotype with a few counts. The rearrangement links TRBV20-1 to TRBJ2-2; D unresolved. V was clipped by 5 bases and J by 3 bases, with 19 bases between them. There are 16 residues in the CDR3. In germline, CDR1 is DFQATT, CDR2 SNEGSKA (reference sequence). The CDR3 loop reads CSAYPGRGRDTGELFF. The DNA of the CDR3 is TGCAGTGCTTACCCCGGACGAGGACGGGACACCGGGGAGCTGTTTTTT.

The chain uses TRBV2 and TRBJ1-5; the match to TRBD1 covers 8 bases. The CDR3 runs to 16 residues. J was trimmed by 1 base and V by 6 bases; bases with no gene match: 8. Germline lookup yields CDR1 SNHLY and CDR2 FYNNEI. CDR3 residues: CASRQEQGASNQPQHF. DNA for the CDR3: TGTGCCAGCAGGCAGGAGCAGGGGGCAAGCAATCAGCCCCAGCATTTT. Full variable domain (remainder filled in from reference TRBV2 and TRBJ1-5): EPEVTQTPSHQVTQMGQEVILRCVPISNHLYFYWYRQILGQKVEFLVSFYNNEISEKSEIFDDQFSVERPDGSNFTLKIRSTKLEDSAMYFCASRQEQGASNQPQHFGDGTRLSIL.

V and J are TRBV5-1 and TRBJ1-1; D is uncertain. In germline, CDR1 is SGHRS, CDR2 YFSETQ. The CDR3 sequence is 14 residues long. The V end lost 4 bases, the J end lost 0 bases, and 10 bases lay between the germline ends. The CDR3 nucleotides are TGCGCCAGCAGCACGGCGGGTTTGAACACTGAAGCTTTCTTT. It specifies CASSTAGLNTEAFF.

This clonotype was observed a handful of times. The chain has TRBV7-2 and TRBJ2-1; D gene unclear. The V gene's germline CDR1 is SGHTA and CDR2 FQGNSA. Deletions cut 5 bases from V and 2 bases from J, with 4 bases between. This CDR3 is built from 12 residues. The CDR3 region has the DNA TGTGCCAGCAGCCCTACCTACAATGAGCAGTTCTTC. It specifies CASSPTYNEQFF.

CDR3 sequence (DNA): TGTGCCAGCAGCCGCGGAGCAGGGTTCGTGGATCAGCCCCAGCATTTT. Encoded protein: CASSRGAGFVDQPQHF. The J gene is TRBJ1-5, the V gene TRBV7-9; tentatively, D is TRBD1 (5 bases). This CDR3 is 16 amino acids long. V was pared by 5 bases and J by 5 bases, with 19 bases between. Germline V gene data show CDR1 as SEHNR and CDR2 as FQNEAQ (reference sequence).

This clonotype was recorded many times. The V call is TRBV7-2, the J call TRBJ2-5; D is unclear. The CDR3 length is 10 residues. Trimming left V 4 bases short and J 4 bases short, with 1 base between. The germline V gene has CDR1 SGHTA and CDR2 FQGNSA. The CDR3 DNA is TGTGCCAGCAGCTCAGAGACCCAGTACTTC. The encoded protein is CASSSETQYF.

This clonotype was seen many times. Written as DNA, the CDR3 is TGCAGCGCCCACTCTGGAAACACCATATATTTT. Its protein is CSAHSGNTIYF. The chain is built from TRBV29-1 and TRBJ1-3; D uncertain. V dropped 7 bases and J dropped 0 bases, with 4 bases sitting between them. This CDR3 spans 11 amino acids. The germline V gene encodes CDR1 SQVTM and CDR2 ANQGSEA.

Ten or more counts support this clonotype. The chain is built from TRBV28 and TRBJ1-4; 7 bases match TRBD1. Trimming took 4 bases from V and 8 from J; bases not matched to a gene: 7. Germline CDR1 MDHEN, CDR2 SYDVKM. There are 14 residues in the CDR3. As DNA, the CDR3 is TGTGCCAGCAGTTCCCCGGGACAGATGGAAAAACTGTTTTTT. Its translation is CASSSPGQMEKLFF.

Details on this clonotype: At one of its ends the junction is not consistent with the germline gene, which may arise from a read error. V usage is TRBV19 and J usage is TRBJ2-7; 11 bases line up with TRBD1. CDR1 is LNHDA, CDR2 SQIVND, per germline (reference sequence). The CDR3 is 15 amino acids. In nucleotides, the CDR3 is TGTGCCAGTAGTATTGGGACAGGGGGGTCCTCCGAGCAGTACTTC. It codes for CASSIGTGGSSEQYF.

This clonotype was counted between two and nine times. V is TRBV4-3 and J is TRBJ1-1; the D gene is possibly TRBD1 (5 bases). Trimming shortened V by 5 bases and J by 1 base, and 8 bases separated the two germline ends. Germline assignment: CDR1 LGHNA and CDR2 YSLEER. There are 13 residues in the CDR3. CDR3 in DNA: TGCGCCAGCAGCTCGACAGCGAACACTGAAGCTTTCTTT. Protein: CASSSTANTEAFF.

This clonotype was seen at least ten times. The chain carries TRBV9 and TRBJ2-2; D not certain. V lost 0 bases, J lost 6 bases, and 3 bases lay in between. Per germline, CDR1 SGDLS and CDR2 YYNGEE. This CDR3 has 12 residues. CDR3 region: CASSVEAGELFF. CDR3 DNA sequence: TGTGCCAGCAGCGTAGAAGCCGGGGAGCTGTTTTTT. The complete variable domain, with remaining parts taken from reference TRBV9 and TRBJ2-2, reads DSGVTQTPKHLITATGQRVTLRCSPRSGDLSVYWYQQSLDQGLQFLIQYYNGEERAKGNILERFSAQQFPDLHSELNLSSLELGDSALYFCASSVEAGELFFGEGSRLTVL.